These 24 T cell receptor beta chains came from one sample sequenced in a study of blood T cell repertoires in COVID-19. Clones were sequenced by immunoSEQ multiplex PCR, and TCRdb holds only the in-frame ones, with some missing. The table has about 110,000 clones, approximately 89% seen once; the top ten hold around 7%. Source material: peripheral blood. The receptors derive from a man aged 50-59 years with active or convalescent COVID-19.

J is TRBJ2-5 and V is TRBV30, with TRBD1 identical over 10 bases. Germline V gives CDR1 GTSNPN, CDR2 SVGIG (reference sequence). Trimming at V came to 3 bases and at J to 2 bases, leaving 3 bases not matched to a gene. The CDR3 totals 14 residues. CDR3 region: CAWSRTGGQETQYF. The CDR3 nucleotides are TGTGCCTGGAGCCGGACAGGGGGTCAAGAGACCCAGTACTTC.

The chain carries TRBV4-1 and TRBJ1-2; the D gene is possibly TRBD1 (5 bases). V shed 0 bases and J shed 0 bases, with 14 bases lying between them. The length of the CDR3 is 17 residues. Per germline, CDR1 MGHRA and CDR2 YSYEKL. The CDR3 is CASSQDLPAGPNYGYTF. The CDR3 bases are TGCGCCAGCAGCCAAGATCTACCGGCGGGACCTAACTATGGCTACACCTTC.

V gene TRBV9 combines with J gene TRBJ2-7; a possible D gene is TRBD2 (6 bases). V was shortened by 0 bases and J by 0 bases, with 13 bases between the two germline ends. The CDR3 length is 16 residues. CDR1 SGDLS and CDR2 YYNGEE come from the germline V gene. In DNA form, the CDR3 reads TGTGCCAGCAGCGTAGGAGCTAGCGACAACTCCTACGAGCAGTACTTC. This sequence encodes CASSVGASDNSYEQYF. The variable domain in full, with the rest retrieved from reference TRBV9 and TRBJ2-7, is DSGVTQTPKHLITATGQRVTLRCSPRSGDLSVYWYQQSLDQGLQFLIQYYNGEERAKGNILERFSAQQFPDLHSELNLSSLELGDSALYFCASSVGASDNSYEQYFGPGTRLTVT.

The V and J genes are TRBV27 and TRBJ2-1; 9 bases are a match to TRBD1. The germline V gene encodes CDR1 MNHEY and CDR2 SMNVEV (reference sequence). The CDR3 is 15 residues long. J gave up 5 bases and V 7 bases, and 9 bases lay outside the gene matches. Here the CDR3 reads CASTPLGQGNNEQFF. CDR3 in DNA: TGTGCCAGCACCCCCCTGGGACAGGGAAACAATGAGCAGTTCTTC.

The CDR3 protein is CASTHLAGELFF. CDR3 DNA sequence: TGTGCCAGCACCCACTTAGCGGGAGAGCTGTTTTTT. The V and J genes are TRBV27 and TRBJ2-2, with 8 bases that match TRBD2. Germline values: CDR1 MNHEY, CDR2 SMNVEV (reference sequence). V shed 7 bases, J shed 11 bases, and the junction held 6 bases outside the gene matches. The CDR3 length is 12 residues.

J is TRBJ2-1 and V is TRBV9, with 7 bases that match TRBD2. The CDR3 is made up of 14 amino acids. The V gene's germline CDR1 is SGDLS and CDR2 YYNGEE. The trim removed 3 bases at V and 3 bases at J, leaving 3 bases unmatched. The CDR3 nucleotides are TGTGCCAGCAGCGCCGGGACTATCTACAATGAGCAGTTCTTC. Translation gives CASSAGTIYNEQFF.

V usage is TRBV6-6 and J usage is TRBJ2-7, with TRBD1 matching 7 bases. There are 14 residues in the CDR3. V lost 0 bases and J lost 6; bases outside the gene matches: 5. The germline V gene encodes CDR1 MNHNY and CDR2 SVGAGI (reference sequence). The CDR3: CASSYSATGAEQYF. CDR3 nucleotides: TGTGCCAGCAGTTACTCAGCTACAGGGGCCGAGCAGTACTTC.

This clone was seen only once. This chain links TRBV5-6 with TRBJ2-7, with unresolved D. Germline V lookup: CDR1 SGHDT, CDR2 YYEEEE. CDR3 size: 12 residues. V lost 0 bases, J lost 3 bases, and 4 bases lay in between. This CDR3 reads CASSLALYEQYF. CDR3 in DNA: TGTGCCAGCAGCTTGGCCCTCTACGAGCAGTACTTC. The full variable domain, its missing parts supplied by reference TRBV5-6 and TRBJ2-7, is DAGVTQSPTHLIKTRGQQVTLRCSPKSGHDTVSWYQQALGQGPQFIFQYYEEEERQRGNFPDRFSGHQFPNYSSELNVNALLLGDSALYLCASSLALYEQYFGPGTRLTVT.

The chain links TRBV9 to TRBJ2-7; perhaps TRBD2 as D (6 bases). V lost 7 bases and J lost 3, with 8 bases in between. This CDR3 region has 11 residues. Germline lookup yields CDR1 SGDLS and CDR2 YYNGEE. CDR3 DNA: TGTGCCAGCGGAGGGGACTACGAGCAGTACTTC. Residues: CASGGDYEQYF.

J is TRBJ2-7 and V is TRBV2; D may be TRBD1 (6 bases). CDR3 length equals 13 residues. V was clipped by 7 bases and J by 5 bases, with 15 bases between them. CDR1 is SNHLY and CDR2 is FYNNEI in the germline V gene. The DNA for the CDR3 is TGTGCCAGCAACAGGGATGAGGTGAACGAGCAGTACTTC. This codes for CASNRDEVNEQYF. Filled out from reference TRBV2 and TRBJ2-7, the complete variable domain reads EPEVTQTPSHQVTQMGQEVILRCVPISNHLYFYWYRQILGQKVEFLVSFYNNEISEKSEIFDDQFSVERPDGSNFTLKIRSTKLEDSAMYFCASNRDEVNEQYFGPGTRLTVT.

The genes are TRBV30 and TRBJ1-5; 7 positions match TRBD1. V lost 5 bases and J lost 4; bases outside the gene matches: 5. CDR3 size: 13 residues. Germline lookup yields CDR1 GTSNPN and CDR2 SVGIG (reference sequence). The CDR3 region is CAWSTGSNQPQHF. As DNA, the CDR3 is TGTGCCTGGTCGACAGGGTCAAATCAGCCCCAGCATTTT.

V usage is TRBV7-2 and J usage is TRBJ2-7; TRBD2 aligns across 9 bases. Looked up from germline, CDR1 is SGHTA and CDR2 is FQGNSA. The length of the CDR3 is 16 residues. V lost 2 bases to trimming and J lost 2 bases; unmatched junction nucleotides: 7. In nucleotides, the CDR3 is TGTGCCAGCAGCTTACCCGCAGGACTAGCGACCTACGAGCAGTACTTC. It translates to CASSLPAGLATYEQYF. Full variable domain (missing parts from reference TRBV7-2 and TRBJ2-7): GAGVSQSPSNKVTEKGKDVELRCDPISGHTALYWYRQSLGQGLEFLIYFQGNSAPDKSGLPSDRFSAERTGGSVSTLTIQRTQQEDSAVYLCASSLPAGLATYEQYFGPGTRLTVT.

V gene TRBV4-3 combines with J gene TRBJ1-2; D remains unclear. The CDR3 contains 15 residues. V gave up 4 bases and J gave up 4 bases, with 16 bases separating them. Germline CDR1 reads LGHNA; CDR2 reads YSLEER. CDR3: CASSLSTGNSYGYTF. CDR3 sequence (DNA): TGCGCCAGCAGCCTTAGTACCGGGAATTCCTATGGCTACACCTTC.

The gene calls are TRBV3-1 (or the pseudogene TRBV3-2) and TRBJ2-5, with D possibly being TRBD2 (5 bases). This CDR3 comprises 12 residues. CDR1 is LGHDT and CDR2 is YNNKEL in the germline V gene (reference sequence). Deletions cut 3 bases from V and 12 bases from J, with 14 bases between. CDR3 nucleotides: TGTGCCAGCAGCCAGGTCGCGGGTACAGAGTACTTC. It is translated as CASSQVAGTEYF.

The chain combines TRBV28 with TRBJ2-6; maybe TRBD2 (6 bases). The CDR3 consists of 17 residues. The V end was cut by 4 bases, the J end by 1 base, with 14 bases between. CDR1 is MDHEN, CDR2 SYDVKM, per germline. Here the CDR3 DNA reads TGTGCCAGCAGTTCACCCGCAGGGAGGTCTGGGGCCAACGTCCTGACTTTC. It codes for CASSSPAGRSGANVLTF.

The V call is TRBV20-1, the J call TRBJ2-5; D is undetermined. CDR1 is DFQATT, CDR2 SNEGSKA, per germline (reference sequence). The CDR3 is 11 residues long. V shed 6 bases and J shed 4 bases, with 9 bases lying between them. CDR3 loop: CSATSGETQYF. CDR3 sequence (DNA): TGCAGTGCGACCTCAGGAGAGACCCAGTACTTC.

The chain carries TRBV5-4 and TRBJ1-3; 7 positions agree with TRBD1. The germline V gene encodes CDR1 SGHNT and CDR2 YYREEE (reference sequence). The CDR3 has 15 residues. V lost 0 bases, J lost 3 bases, and 3 bases stayed unmatched. The CDR3 loop reads CASSLGQGDGNTIYF. The DNA of the CDR3 is TGTGCCAGCAGCTTGGGCCAGGGGGATGGAAACACCATATATTTT.

CDR3 DNA: TGTGCCAGCAGCTTGGCGACAGGGGGCAATGAAAAACTGTTTTTT. Translating it yields CASSLATGGNEKLFF. The rearrangement links TRBV7-8 to TRBJ1-4, with 10 bases fitting TRBD1. V lost 3 bases, J lost 5 bases, and 3 bases stayed unmatched. This CDR3 spans 15 amino acids. The V gene's germline CDR1 is SGHVS and CDR2 FQNEAQ. The full variable domain, rest sourced from reference TRBV7-8 and TRBJ1-4, is GAGVSQSPRYKVAKRGQDVALRCDPISGHVSLFWYQQALGQGPEFLTYFQNEAQLDKSGLPSDRFFAERPEGSVSTLKIQRTQQEDSAVYLCASSLATGGNEKLFFGSGTQLSVL.

The V gene is TRBV14, the J gene TRBJ2-3; D is possibly TRBD2 (6 bases). Germline V lookup: CDR1 SGHDN, CDR2 FVKESK. Trimming pared 2 bases from V and 3 bases from J, leaving 24 bases between. The CDR3 consists of 19 residues. The CDR3 DNA follows: TGTGCCAGCAGCCAACGTCCGTACGAGCCGGGACTTCTAACAGATACGCAGTATTTT. Amino acid sequence: CASSQRPYEPGLLTDTQYF.

The chain combines TRBV10-1 with TRBJ2-5; 10 positions agree with TRBD1. Germline V lookup: CDR1 WNHNN, CDR2 SYGVQD (reference sequence). This CDR3 region has 15 residues. V dropped 4 bases and J dropped 5; count of bases not matched to a gene: 7. The CDR3 DNA follows: TGCGCCAGCAGTGCCACGGGGACAGGGGAGGAGACCCAGTACTTC. Amino acid sequence: CASSATGTGEETQYF.

The genes are TRBV28 and TRBJ1-2; D is uncertain. Germline CDR1 MDHEN, CDR2 SYDVKM. This CDR3 has 14 residues. V was cut by 6 bases and J by 1 base, with 12 bases left in between. The CDR3: CASSVTGNNYGYTF. The CDR3 DNA is TGTGCCAGCAGCGTGACCGGGAATAACTATGGCTACACCTTC.

The V call is TRBV28, the J call TRBJ1-4; no reliable D call. The CDR3 sequence is 12 residues long. The germline V gene encodes CDR1 MDHEN and CDR2 SYDVKM. V lost 8 bases, J lost 11 bases, and 15 bases lay in between. CDR3 protein: CASRPGSDKLFF. The CDR3 nucleotides read TGTGCCAGCCGTCCGGGGAGCGATAAACTGTTTTTT.

J is TRBJ2-7 and V is TRBV28; D unclear. Trimming cost V 4 bases and J 3 bases, with 7 bases left between them. The germline CDR1 and CDR2 sequences are MDHEN and SYDVKM. This CDR3 comprises 12 residues. For the CDR3, the DNA is TGTGCCAGCAGTTCCTCTCTCTACGAGCAGTACTTC. Translation: CASSSSLYEQYF.

V usage is TRBV28 and J usage is TRBJ1-5, with TRBD1 matching over 7 bases. The CDR3 sequence is 15 residues long. V lost 2 bases, J lost 5 bases, and 6 bases stayed unmatched. Germline V gene lookup returns CDR1 MDHEN and CDR2 SYDVKM. This CDR3 reads CASSLMLRGHQPQHF. CDR3 in DNA: TGTGCCAGCAGTTTAATGCTGAGGGGGCATCAGCCCCAGCATTTT.